Below are 31 T cell receptor beta chains sequenced from a single sample in a study of shared clonotypes between healthy human individuals. Using immunoSEQ multiplex PCR, the repertoire was profiled, and TCRdb retains in-frame clones only, with some absent. The data contain about 2.3 million clones, approximately 90% of them singletons. The specimen was naive CD4+ T cells from PBMCs. Indicated subset: CD45RA+ positively selected. Source of these receptors: a man aged 18 to 30 in good health. Some clones in this sample may be carry-over from other donors' samples.

The sample holds one count of this clone. The chain joins TRBV28 to TRBJ2-7, with 7 nucleotides matching TRBD1. This CDR3 has 15 amino acids. CDR1 is MDHEN and CDR2 is SYDVKM in the germline V gene. The V segment lost 5 bases and the J segment 0 bases; nucleotides outside the gene matches: 7. CDR3 DNA sequence: TGTGCCAGCAGTATTGGACAGGTGAGCTCCTACGAGCAGTACTTC. Translation gives CASSIGQVSSYEQYF.

The gene calls are TRBV5-1 and TRBJ1-1; tentatively, D is TRBD1 (6 bases). Germline V gene data show CDR1 as SGHRS and CDR2 as YFSETQ. Trimming cost V 1 base and J 5 bases, with 18 bases left between them. The CDR3 loop spans 16 amino acids. The CDR3 here is CASSLTSGEGGTEAFF. As DNA, the CDR3 is TGCGCCAGCAGCTTGACCTCAGGGGAAGGTGGGACTGAAGCTTTCTTT.

This chain links TRBV4-3 with TRBJ1-4, with 8 bases matching TRBD1. V was pared by 0 bases and J by 5 bases, with 5 bases of the junction left unmatched. The CDR3 has 16 residues. Germline V gene sequence: CDR1 LGHNA, CDR2 YSLEER. The CDR3 nucleotides are TGCGCCAGCAGCCAAGATGGACAGGGATGGAATGAAAAACTGTTTTTT. Amino acids: CASSQDGQGWNEKLFF.

V and J are TRBV7-9 and TRBJ2-3; 10 bases agree with TRBD2. V was clipped by 5 bases and J by 6 bases; unmatched bases: 5. CDR3 size: 14 residues. CDR1 is SEHNR, CDR2 FQNEAQ, per germline (reference sequence). In nucleotides, the CDR3 is TGTGCCAGCAGCACGGGACTAGCGTACGATACGCAGTATTTT. Amino acids: CASSTGLAYDTQYF.

The chain employs TRBV5-1 and TRBJ1-1; 7 nucleotides line up with TRBD1. Germline V CDR1 and CDR2: SGHRS, YFSETQ. V lost 4 bases to trimming and J lost 1 base; unmatched junction nucleotides: 7. CDR3 length: 15 residues. As DNA, the CDR3 is TGCGCCAGCAGCGATTACAGGGGAGCGAACACTGAAGCTTTCTTT. Its protein is CASSDYRGANTEAFF.

The chain employs TRBV19 and TRBJ2-5; TRBD2 matches 7 bases. The CDR3 spans 14 residues. Losses at the gene ends were 4 bases for V and 5 bases for J; bases not matched to a gene: 7. Germline V lookup: CDR1 LNHDA, CDR2 SQIVND (reference sequence). CDR3 bases: TGTGCCAGTAGTACTCAACTAGCGAGTGAGACCCAGTACTTC. The encoded protein is CASSTQLASETQYF.

The chain joins TRBV1 to TRBJ2-7; the table assigns TRBD2, which was not confirmed against the DNA. TRBV1 is a known pseudogene. The CDR3 has 16 residues. The CDR3 reads CTSSQDRSGTSYEQYF. The CDR3 DNA follows: TGCACCAGCAGCCAAGATAGAAGCGGGACCTCCTACGAGCAGTACTTC.

The chain combines TRBV28 with TRBJ1-1; D is uncertain. Germline CDR1 and CDR2: MDHEN and SYDVKM. CDR3 length: 11 amino acids. Trimming pared 5 bases from V and 8 bases from J, leaving 9 bases between. For the CDR3, the DNA is TGTGCCAGCAGTCACCCCACCGAAGCTTTCTTT. Its translation is CASSHPTEAFF. Supplemented by reference TRBV28 and TRBJ1-1, the full variable domain reads DVKVTQSSRYLVKRTGEKVFLECVQDMDHENMFWYRQDPGLGLRLIYFSYDVKMKEKGDIPEGYSVSREKKERFSLILESASTNQTSMYLCASSHPTEAFFGQGTRLTVV.

The chain combines TRBV5-1 with TRBJ2-7, with TRBD1 identical over 9 bases. CDR3 length: 15 amino acids. CDR1 is SGHRS and CDR2 is YFSETQ in the germline V gene. The ends lost 0 bases at V and 4 bases at J; junction bases unmatched: 5. The CDR3 nucleotides are TGCGCCAGCAGCTTGGAGGGACAGGGCAGGTACGAGCAGTACTTC. It encodes CASSLEGQGRYEQYF.

This chain uses TRBV5-1 with TRBJ2-2; possibly TRBD1 or TRBD2 for D (5 bases each). In germline, CDR1 is SGHRS, CDR2 YFSETQ. V gave up 4 bases and J gave up 1 base, with 11 bases separating them. CDR3 length: 15 amino acids. CDR3 in DNA: TGCGCCAGCAGCCTGATTGGGGGGAACACCGGGGAGCTGTTTTTT. It yields the protein CASSLIGGNTGELFF.

Of note for this clone: At one end the junction does not follow the germline gene, possibly because of a read error. The genes are TRBV9 and TRBJ2-2; no firm D call. Germline CDR1 reads SGDLS; CDR2 reads YYNGEE. The CDR3 consists of 13 residues. DNA for the CDR3: TGTGCCAGCAGCGTAGGAACCACCGTGGAGCTGTTTTTT. It specifies CASSVGTTVELFF.

This clone was observed a handful of times. This rearrangement joins TRBV18 to TRBJ1-1, with a tentative D call TRBD1 (6 bases). The CDR3 consists of 12 residues. The germline V gene has CDR1 KGHSH and CDR2 LQKENI. V lost 6 bases, J lost 8 bases, and 13 bases lay in between. As DNA, the CDR3 is TGTGCCAGCTCGCCTGATACAGGGGAAGCTTTCTTT. This encodes CASSPDTGEAFF.

This clone was counted once. The chain employs TRBV5-1 and TRBJ1-3; TRBD1 matches at 7 bases. J gave up 4 bases and V 4 bases, and 8 bases lay outside the gene matches. Germline lookup yields CDR1 SGHRS and CDR2 YFSETQ. CDR3 length: 15 amino acids. This chain's CDR3 is CASSGWTGSGNTIYF. The CDR3, as DNA: TGCGCCAGCAGCGGCTGGACAGGTTCCGGAAACACCATATATTTT. The variable domain in full, with the rest retrieved from reference TRBV5-1 and TRBJ1-3, is KAGVTQTPRYLIKTRGQQVTLSCSPISGHRSVSWYQQTPGQGLQFLFEYFSETQRNKGNFPGRFSGRQFSNSRSEMNVSTLELGDSALYLCASSGWTGSGNTIYFGEGSWLTVV.

The V and J genes are TRBV6-6 and TRBJ1-2; perhaps TRBD1 as D (6 bases). The V end lost 0 bases, the J end lost 4 bases, and 9 bases lay between the germline ends. Germline values: CDR1 MNHNY, CDR2 SVGAGI (reference sequence). The CDR3 runs to 14 residues. The CDR3 DNA sequence: TGTGCCAGCAGTTACTCGGGGGGGCCCTATGGCTACACCTTC. Its translation is CASSYSGGPYGYTF.

The rearrangement links TRBV28 to TRBJ2-7, with unresolved D. CDR1 is MDHEN and CDR2 is SYDVKM in the germline V gene. CDR3 length: 13 amino acids. The germline V and J ends were trimmed by 7 bases and 6 bases, with 16 bases remaining between them. The CDR3: CASTRDPVGEQYF. CDR3 in DNA: TGTGCCAGCACTCGCGACCCGGTAGGCGAGCAGTACTTC.

This clone was detected once. The V and J genes are TRBV7-6 and TRBJ2-7; 13 nucleotides line up with TRBD2. The length of the CDR3 is 16 residues. J was trimmed by 2 bases and V by 5 bases; bases with no gene match: 6. Per germline, CDR1 SGHVS and CDR2 FNYEAQ. The CDR3 coding sequence is TGTGCCAGCAGCGCGTCACTAGCGGGAGGGCCCTACGAGCAGTACTTC. The encoded protein is CASSASLAGGPYEQYF.

Concerning this clone: The sample has other DNA sequences that encode this CDR3 too. The J gene is TRBJ1-2, the V gene TRBV2, with unresolved D. Per germline, CDR1 SNHLY and CDR2 FYNNEI. This CDR3 spans 11 amino acids. Trimming cost V 2 bases and J 4 bases, with 2 bases left between them. CDR3 sequence (DNA): TGTGCCAGCAGTGAAACCTATGGCTACACCTTC. This encodes CASSETYGYTF.

The chain recombines TRBV28 with TRBJ1-1; no clear D. V gave up 11 bases and J gave up 5 bases, with 9 bases separating them. CDR3 length equals 10 residues. The V gene's germline CDR1 is MDHEN and CDR2 SYDVKM. CDR3 loop: CAGRQTEAFF. The CDR3 region has the DNA TGTGCCGGACGACAAACTGAAGCTTTCTTT.

The chain combines TRBV11-3 with TRBJ2-1; D may be TRBD1 (5 bases). Trimming pared 3 bases from V and 3 bases from J, leaving 15 bases between. This CDR3 region has 16 residues. The germline gives CDR1 SGHNT, CDR2 YENEEA. CDR3 nucleotide sequence: TGTGCCAGCAGCTTTCAGGGCCGCCCGGGCTACAATGAGCAGTTCTTC. Protein product: CASSFQGRPGYNEQFF. Together with reference TRBV11-3 and TRBJ2-1, the CDR3 gives the full variable domain: EAGVVQSPRYKIIEKKQPVAFWCNPISGHNTLYWYLQNLGQGPELLIRYENEEAVDDSQLPKDRFSAERLKGVDSTLKIQPAELGDSAVYLCASSFQGRPGYNEQFFGPGTRLTVL.

On this clone: This sample also contains other DNA sequences that code for the same CDR3. The chain uses TRBV9 and TRBJ1-2; 8 bases line up with TRBD1. Germline loops: CDR1 SGDLS, CDR2 YYNGEE. There are 13 residues in the CDR3. The junction had 4 bases not matched to a gene; V was cut back by 2 bases and J by 7 bases. CDR3 amino acids: CASSVGQGGGYTF. CDR3 bases: TGTGCCAGCAGCGTCGGACAGGGCGGTGGCTACACCTTC.

The CDR3 reads CASSLGRVTYNEQFF. CDR3 bases: TGCGCCAGCAGCTTGGGGAGGGTAACTTACAATGAGCAGTTCTTC. The gene calls are TRBV5-1 and TRBJ2-1, with a weak D call TRBD2 (6 bases). Trimming took 0 bases from V and 4 from J, leaving 11 bases between them. The CDR3 length is 15 residues. Germline V CDR1 and CDR2: SGHRS, YFSETQ.

The rearrangement uses TRBV27 and TRBJ1-1, with 8 bases aligning to TRBD1. The V gene's germline CDR1 is MNHEY and CDR2 SMNVEV (reference sequence). V lost 3 bases and J lost 0; bases outside the gene matches: 12. This CDR3 has 18 residues. CDR3 sequence: CASSLTNRGQGMNTEAFF. CDR3 sequence (DNA): TGTGCCAGCAGTTTGACCAACCGAGGACAGGGAATGAACACTGAAGCTTTCTTT.

The chain joins TRBV5-6 to TRBJ2-1, with a possible D match to TRBD2 (5 bases). CDR1 and CDR2 from the germline V gene are SGHDT and YYEEEE. CDR3 length: 13 residues. The ends were cut back, 4 bases at V and 10 bases at J, with 15 bases in the middle. The CDR3 coding sequence is TGTGCCAGCAGCCGGGGTTCTGAGCGGGAGCAGTTCTTC. Protein sequence: CASSRGSEREQFF. The entire variable domain, with the rest obtained from reference TRBV5-6 and TRBJ2-1, is as follows: DAGVTQSPTHLIKTRGQQVTLRCSPKSGHDTVSWYQQALGQGPQFIFQYYEEEERQRGNFPDRFSGHQFPNYSSELNVNALLLGDSALYLCASSRGSEREQFFGPGTRLTVL.

This chain uses TRBV5-4 with TRBJ1-2; no clear D gene. Germline values: CDR1 SGHNT, CDR2 YYREEE (reference sequence). The CDR3 is made up of 13 amino acids. Trimming took 5 bases from V and 5 from J, leaving 13 bases between them. For the CDR3, the DNA is TGTGCCAGCAGGGAGATCGGTGAATATGGCTACACCTTC. It translates to CASREIGEYGYTF.

A single count supports this clone. The chain couples TRBV5-1 to TRBJ2-1, with 7 nucleotides matching TRBD1. The germline gives CDR1 SGHRS, CDR2 YFSETQ. The J segment lost 0 bases and the V segment lost 7 bases, leaving 10 bases of the junction unmatched. The CDR3 runs to 16 residues. CDR3 protein: CASSTGAGGSYNEQFF. CDR3 coding DNA: TGCGCCAGCTCAACCGGAGCAGGGGGCTCCTACAATGAGCAGTTCTTC.

The rearrangement uses TRBV2 and TRBJ2-6, with D unclear. This CDR3 contains 14 residues. Trimming cost V 3 bases and J 2 bases, with 5 bases left between them. Germline values: CDR1 SNHLY, CDR2 FYNNEI. CDR3: CASSDAAGANVLTF. CDR3 bases: TGTGCCAGCAGTGATGCAGCTGGGGCCAACGTCCTGACTTTC.

This clone was seen a single time. This chain connects TRBV11-2 to TRBJ2-1; perhaps TRBD2 as D (5 bases). V was clipped by 4 bases and J by 1 base, with 11 bases between them. The CDR3 is 15 residues long. Germline V lookup: CDR1 SGHAT, CDR2 FQNNGV. CDR3 in DNA: TGTGCCAGCAGCTCTTCAGCGGATTCCTACAATGAGCAGTTCTTC. This codes for CASSSSADSYNEQFF.

Turning to this clone: Compared with germline, one end of the junction differs, possibly owing to a read error. The rearrangement joins TRBV5-1 to TRBJ2-3; D is ambiguous. Germline V gives CDR1 SGHRS, CDR2 YFSETQ. The CDR3 is 16 residues long. The CDR3 protein is CAGSLSSTDVGDTQYF. CDR3 nucleotides: TGCGCCGGCAGCTTGTCGTCCACCGATGTAGGAGATACGCAGTATTTT.

Turning to this clone: This same CDR3 is encoded by further DNA sequences in the sample. The genes are TRBV5-1 and TRBJ2-7; no firm D call. This CDR3 comprises 13 residues. Germline V gene lookup returns CDR1 SGHRS and CDR2 YFSETQ. With 0 bases removed from V and 0 bases from J, the gap between germline ends came to 4 bases. The CDR3 here is CASSLEGSYEQYF. DNA of the CDR3: TGCGCCAGCAGCTTGGAGGGCTCCTACGAGCAGTACTTC.

The chain is built from TRBV5-1 and TRBJ2-5; TRBD1 matches 7 bases. This CDR3 is 13 amino acids long. The V and J ends lost 3 bases and 5 bases, in that order; junction bases with no gene match: 4. The germline gives CDR1 SGHRS, CDR2 YFSETQ. The CDR3 protein is CASSWDSTETQYF. Here the CDR3 DNA reads TGCGCCAGCAGCTGGGACAGTACGGAGACCCAGTACTTC. Looking up the rest from reference TRBV5-1 and TRBJ2-5 gives the full variable domain: KAGVTQTPRYLIKTRGQQVTLSCSPISGHRSVSWYQQTPGQGLQFLFEYFSETQRNKGNFPGRFSGRQFSNSRSEMNVSTLELGDSALYLCASSWDSTETQYFGPGTRLLVL.

The chain uses TRBV6-6 and TRBJ2-3; tentatively, D is TRBD2 (5 bases). Germline assignment: CDR1 MNHNY and CDR2 SVGAGI (reference sequence). V lost 10 bases and J 4 bases, leaving 15 bases between the germline ends. This CDR3 contains 13 residues. The CDR3 sequence is CATREGGPDTQYF. CDR3 in DNA: TGTGCCACCAGAGAAGGAGGCCCAGATACGCAGTATTTT.